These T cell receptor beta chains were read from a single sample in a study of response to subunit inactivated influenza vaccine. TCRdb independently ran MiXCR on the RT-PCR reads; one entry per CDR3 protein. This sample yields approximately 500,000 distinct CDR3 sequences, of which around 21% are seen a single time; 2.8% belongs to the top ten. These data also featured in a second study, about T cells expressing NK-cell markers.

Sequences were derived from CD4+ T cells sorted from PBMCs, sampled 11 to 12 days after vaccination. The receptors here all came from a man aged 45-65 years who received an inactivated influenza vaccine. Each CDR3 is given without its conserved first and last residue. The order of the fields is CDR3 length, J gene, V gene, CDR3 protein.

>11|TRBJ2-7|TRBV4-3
ASSATGADEQY
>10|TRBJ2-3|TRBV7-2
ASRAYTDTQY
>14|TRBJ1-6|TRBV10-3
AISESSGSYNSPLH
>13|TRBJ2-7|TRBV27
ASSPGLAGSGEQY
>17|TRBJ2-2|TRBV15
ATSRDSRGRGGRSGELF
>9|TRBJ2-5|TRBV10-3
AISDQETQY
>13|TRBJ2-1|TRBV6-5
ASSFSGGARNEQF
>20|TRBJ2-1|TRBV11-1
ASSLARPLAGGPRSSYNEQF
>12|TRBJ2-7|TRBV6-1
ASSDRSSSYEQY
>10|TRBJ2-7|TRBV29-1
SAGGRVSEQY